Listed below are T cell receptor beta chains from one sample, sequenced in a study of response to subunit inactivated influenza vaccine. TCRdb fed the RT-PCR reads into MiXCR, producing one record per CDR3 protein. The sample consists of over 750,000 distinct CDR3 sequences, around 21% of them appearing once. Material: PBMCs from blood, obtained more than 4 days after vaccination. The source of these receptors is a man aged 50 to 59 who received an inactivated influenza vaccine. CDR3s include the opening cysteine and the closing phenylalanine or tryptophan. The D gene is left open where the match is weak. Some rows mark clone size as missing; the rest say once, few, many or name a class of expanded clone.

J gene | D gene | V gene | clone size | CDR3 protein | CDR3 DNA
TRBJ2-5 | TRBD1 | TRBV15 | few | CATSRGAGGFETQYF | TGTGCCACCAGCAGAGGCGCAGGGGGTTTTGAGACCCAGTACTTC
TRBJ2-7 | TRBD1 | TRBV20-1 | few | CSARSGTGSGVQYF | TGCAGTGCTAGATCCGGGACAGGTAGTGGAGTGCAGTACTTC
TRBJ2-1 | TRBD2 | TRBV7-9 | few | CASSSGRDSYNEQFF | TGTGCCAGCAGCTCTGGGAGGGACTCCTACAATGAGCAGTTCTTC
TRBJ2-3 | NA | TRBV28 | NA | CASSPLGASTDTQYF | TGTGCCAGCAGTCCGCTAGGTGCTAGCACAGATACGCAGTATTTT
TRBJ2-5 | TRBD2 | TRBV15 | NA | CATSREGLAGTTSRETQYF | TGTGCCACCAGCAGAGAAGGACTAGCGGGGACCACGAGCAGAGAGACCCAGTACTTC
TRBJ2-2 | NA | TRBV10-3 | NA | CAIRSPGRDTGELFF | TGTGCCATCAGGAGCCCGGGACGGGACACCGGGGAGCTGTTTTTT
TRBJ2-3 | NA | TRBV20-1 | few | CSARVGSTSTDTQYF | TGCAGTGCTAGAGTAGGGAGTACTAGCACAGATACGCAGTATTTT
TRBJ1-4 | TRBD1 | TRBV20-1 | few | CSADGQAWGEKLFF | TGCAGTGCAGACGGACAGGCGTGGGGAGAAAAACTGTTTTTT
TRBJ2-1 | TRBD2 | TRBV20-1 | NA | CSASSGSSDNEQFF | TGCAGTGCTAGCAGCGGGAGCTCCGACAATGAGCAGTTCTTC
TRBJ2-1 | NA | TRBV20-1 | NA | CSARGRATYNEQFF | TGCAGTGCTAGGGGTAGGGCTACTTACAATGAGCAGTTCTTC
TRBJ2-3 | TRBD2 | TRBV27 | once | CASSPRGGSGSDTQYF | TGTGCCAGCAGTCCCCGGGGGGGATCTGGCTCAGATACGCAGTATTTT
TRBJ2-1 | TRBD2 | TRBV10-3 | NA | CAISDPGTSGRAGEQFF | TGTGCCATCAGTGACCCCGGGACTAGCGGGAGGGCTGGAGAGCAGTTCTTC
TRBJ1-2 | NA | TRBV6-5 | NA | CASKRGLYGYTF | TGTGCCAGCAAAAGGGGCCTCTATGGCTACACCTTC
TRBJ2-1 | NA | TRBV5-1 | NA | CASINLGVNNEQFF | TGCGCCAGCATCAATTTAGGTGTGAACAATGAGCAGTTCTTC
TRBJ2-7 | NA | TRBV20-1 | few | CSARDGTITSYEQYF | TGCAGTGCTAGAGACGGAACTATAACTTCCTACGAGCAGTACTTC
TRBJ2-2 | NA | TRBV7-2 | many | CASSLVKGTGELFF | TGTGCCAGCAGCTTAGTTAAAGGCACCGGGGAGCTGTTTTTT
TRBJ2-4 | TRBD1 | TRBV6-5 | many | CASSYSRQGAAKNIQYF | TGTGCCAGCAGTTACTCGAGACAGGGGGCGGCCAAAAACATTCAGTACTTC
TRBJ1-2 | NA | TRBV20-1 | NA | CSARDSAAPSYGYTF | TGCAGTGCTAGAGATTCCGCAGCCCCTAGCTATGGCTACACCTTC
TRBJ2-3 | NA | TRBV5-8 | NA | CASRQQATDTQYF | TGTGCCAGCAGACAACAGGCCACAGATACGCAGTATTTT
TRBJ2-2 | NA | TRBV5-1 | NA | CASSLLLAGTNGELFF | TGCGCCAGCAGCTTGCTTCTGGCGGGGACGAACGGGGAGCTGTTTTTT
TRBJ2-3 | NA | TRBV7-9 | once | CAIDRWGDTDTQYF | TGTGCCATCGATCGGTGGGGCGACACAGATACGCAGTATTTT
TRBJ1-6 | NA | TRBV6-2/TRBV6-3 | NA | CATFDGINSPLHF | TGTGCCACCTTTGACGGAATTAATTCACCCCTCCACTTT
TRBJ2-3 | TRBD2 | TRBV20-1 | few | CSALSGRSGDTQYF | TGCAGTGCCCTAAGCGGGAGAAGTGGAGATACGCAGTATTTT
TRBJ2-7 | TRBD2 | TRBV7-3 | NA | CASTTSGTYEQYF | TGTGCCAGTACGACTAGCGGAACCTACGAGCAGTACTTC
TRBJ2-7 | NA | TRBV12-3/TRBV12-4 | few | CASSSDTHYEQYF | TGTGCCAGCAGCTCGGACACACACTACGAGCAGTACTTC
TRBJ2-1 | NA | TRBV9 | NA | CASSVDRANEQFF | TGTGCCAGCAGCGTAGATCGAGCGAATGAGCAGTTCTTC
TRBJ2-3 | NA | TRBV11-2 | few | CASSMDRTTDTQYF | TGTGCCAGCAGCATGGACAGAACCACAGATACGCAGTATTTT
TRBJ2-7 | TRBD1 | TRBV7-2 | NA | CASSLYRDRAEQYF | TGTGCCAGCAGTCTCTACCGGGACAGGGCCGAGCAGTACTTC
TRBJ2-3 | TRBD2 | TRBV6-1 | NA | CASSRARREGSTDTQYF | TGTGCCAGCAGCAGGGCTAGGCGGGAGGGTAGCACAGATACGCAGTATTTT
TRBJ2-2 | NA | TRBV20-1 | few | CSARDGDAGELFF | TGCAGTGCTAGAGACGGGGATGCCGGGGAGCTGTTTTTT
TRBJ2-1 | TRBD1 | TRBV20-1 | many | CSARQGGENEQFF | TGCAGTGCCAGACAGGGGGGAGAGAATGAGCAGTTCTTC
TRBJ2-1 | TRBD2 | TRBV5-6 | NA | CASSLVTSGGRNEQFF | TGTGCCAGCAGCTTGGTAACTAGCGGGGGGAGGAATGAGCAGTTCTTC
TRBJ2-3 | TRBD1 | TRBV10-3 | NA | CAIRRFQGESTDTQYF | TGTGCCATCAGACGGTTCCAGGGGGAAAGCACAGATACGCAGTATTTT
TRBJ2-2 | NA | TRBV6-6 | few | CASTGADTGELFF | TGTGCCAGCACGGGGGCGGACACCGGGGAGCTGTTTTTT
TRBJ2-7 | NA | TRBV20-1 | NA | CSARDNAGSYEQYF | TGCAGTGCTAGAGATAATGCGGGTAGCTACGAGCAGTACTTC
TRBJ1-1 | NA | TRBV9 | few | CASSVQGTVNTEAFF | TGTGCCAGCAGCGTCCAAGGGACGGTGAACACTGAAGCTTTCTTT
TRBJ2-5 | NA | TRBV9 | NA | CASSVGGAGGETQYF | TGTGCCAGCAGCGTGGGCGGGGCCGGTGGAGAGACCCAGTACTTC
TRBJ2-4 | NA | TRBV14 | NA | CASSQDIGLGKNIQYF | TGTGCCAGCAGCCAAGATATAGGGCTTGGCAAAAACATTCAGTACTTC
TRBJ1-1 | TRBD1 | TRBV11-2 | few | CASSWGRGRTEAFF | TGTGCCAGCAGCTGGGGCAGGGGGAGGACTGAAGCTTTCTTT
TRBJ1-5 | NA | TRBV20-1 | NA | CSASLGAGRNQPQHF | TGCAGTGCTAGTCTGGGGGCCGGGCGCAATCAGCCCCAGCATTTT
TRBJ1-5 | NA | TRBV5-6 | NA | CASSPRRMGNQPQHF | TGTGCCAGCAGCCCGAGACGGATGGGCAATCAGCCCCAGCATTTT
TRBJ2-5 | TRBD2 | TRBV20-1 | NA | CSANPSGQRETQYF | TGCAGTGCTAACCCTAGCGGGCAGCGGGAGACCCAGTACTTC
TRBJ2-1 | NA | TRBV7-9 | NA | CASSLLLGAGLNEQFF | TGTGCCAGCAGCTTATTGTTGGGAGCGGGCCTCAATGAGCAGTTCTTC
TRBJ2-7 | TRBD2 | TRBV28 | few | CASSLYRRLAGASEQYF | TGTGCCAGCAGTTTATACCGTAGACTAGCGGGGGCGAGTGAGCAGTACTTC
TRBJ1-6 | TRBD1 | TRBV20-1 | few | CSARVMTGNSPLHF | TGCAGTGCTAGGGTCATGACAGGGAATTCACCCCTCCACTTT
TRBJ2-1 | TRBD2 | TRBV20-1 | NA | CSLGTSGKPEQFF | TGCAGCCTCGGGACTAGCGGAAAACCAGAGCAGTTCTTC
TRBJ2-1 | NA | TRBV7-7 | NA | CASSLLASTEQFF | TGTGCCAGCAGCTTGCTAGCTTCCACTGAGCAGTTCTTC
TRBJ2-7 | NA | TRBV5-1 | few | CASSLATGPTYEQYF | TGCGCCAGCAGCTTGGCGACAGGACCTACCTACGAGCAGTACTTC
TRBJ1-3 | NA | TRBV5-1 | NA | CASRTDIGNTIYF | TGCGCCAGTCGGACGGATATCGGAAACACCATATATTTT
TRBJ2-3 | NA | TRBV10-3 | NA | CAISDRGAVGDTQYF | TGTGCCATCAGTGACCGGGGGGCCGTAGGAGATACGCAGTATTTT
TRBJ2-7 | NA | TRBV20-1 | NA | CSASARVRTYEQYF | TGCAGTGCTAGTGCCCGGGTCCGTACCTACGAGCAGTACTTC
TRBJ2-1 | TRBD2 | TRBV6-1 | NA | CASSERPSGGLGTNEQFF | TGTGCCAGCAGTGAACGGCCTAGCGGGGGATTAGGAACGAATGAGCAGTTCTTC
TRBJ2-3 | NA | TRBV12-3/TRBV12-4 | few | CASSRDSIGGTDTQYF | TGTGCCAGCAGTCGCGACTCAATAGGGGGCACAGATACGCAGTATTTT
TRBJ2-2 | NA | TRBV7-2 | NA | CASSKTVLNTGELFF | TGTGCCAGCAGCAAGACAGTGCTGAACACCGGGGAGCTGTTTTTT
TRBJ2-5 | TRBD2 | TRBV12-3/TRBV12-4 | few | CASSKQPGLAVKETQYF | TGTGCCAGCAGTAAACAACCGGGACTAGCGGTCAAAGAGACCCAGTACTTC
TRBJ1-1 | NA | TRBV12-3/TRBV12-4 | NA | CASTGPARNTEAFF | TGTGCCAGCACGGGTCCAGCTCGGAACACTGAAGCTTTCTTT
TRBJ2-5 | TRBD1 | TRBV5-1 | many | CASSKGQGQETQYF | TGTGCCAGCAGCAAGGGACAGGGCCAAGAGACCCAGTACTTC
TRBJ1-5 | TRBD1 | TRBV10-3 | NA | CAISADRDQPQHF | TGTGCCATCAGTGCGGACAGGGATCAGCCCCAGCATTTT
TRBJ1-1 | NA | TRBV29-1 | few | CSVQPEGVVNTEAFF | TGCAGCGTCCAGCCGGAGGGGGTGGTGAACACTGAAGCTTTCTTT
TRBJ2-7 | NA | TRBV20-1 | NA | CSASQRGGPLSYEQYF | TGCAGTGCTAGTCAAAGGGGGGGTCCCCTCTCCTACGAGCAGTACTTC